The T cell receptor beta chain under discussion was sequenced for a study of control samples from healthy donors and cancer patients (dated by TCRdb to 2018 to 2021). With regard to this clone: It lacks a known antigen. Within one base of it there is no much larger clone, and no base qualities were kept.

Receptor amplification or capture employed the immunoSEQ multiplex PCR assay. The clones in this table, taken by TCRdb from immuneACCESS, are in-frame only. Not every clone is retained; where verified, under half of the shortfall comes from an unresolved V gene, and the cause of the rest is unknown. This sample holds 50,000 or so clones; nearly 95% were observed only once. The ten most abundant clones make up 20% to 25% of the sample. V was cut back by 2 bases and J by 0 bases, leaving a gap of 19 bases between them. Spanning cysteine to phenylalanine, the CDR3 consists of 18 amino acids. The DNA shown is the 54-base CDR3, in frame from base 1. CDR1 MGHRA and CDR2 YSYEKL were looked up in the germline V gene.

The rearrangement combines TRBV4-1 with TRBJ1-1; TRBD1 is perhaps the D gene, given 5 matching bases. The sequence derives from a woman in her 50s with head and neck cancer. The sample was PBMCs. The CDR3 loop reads CASSQFRGAAVLNTEAFF. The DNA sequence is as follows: TGCGCCAGCAGCCAATTTCGAGGGGCCGCAGTCCTGAACACTGAAGCTTTCTTT.